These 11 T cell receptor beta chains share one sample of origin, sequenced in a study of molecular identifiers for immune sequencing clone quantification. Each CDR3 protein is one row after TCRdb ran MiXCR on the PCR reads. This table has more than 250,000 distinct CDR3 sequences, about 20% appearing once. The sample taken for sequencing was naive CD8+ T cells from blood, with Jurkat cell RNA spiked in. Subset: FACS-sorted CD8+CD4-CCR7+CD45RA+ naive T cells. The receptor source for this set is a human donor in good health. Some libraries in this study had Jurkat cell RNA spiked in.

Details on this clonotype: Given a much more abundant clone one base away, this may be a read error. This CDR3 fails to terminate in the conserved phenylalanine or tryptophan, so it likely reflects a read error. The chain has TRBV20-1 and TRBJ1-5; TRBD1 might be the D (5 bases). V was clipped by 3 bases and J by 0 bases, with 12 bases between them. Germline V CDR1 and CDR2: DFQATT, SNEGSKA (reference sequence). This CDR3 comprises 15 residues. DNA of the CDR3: TGCAGTGCTAGCGACGACAGCACTAGCAATCAGCCCCAGCATTGT. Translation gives CSASDDSTSNQPQHC.

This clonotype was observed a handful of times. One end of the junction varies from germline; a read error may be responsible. The CDR3 DNA follows: TGTGCCAGCAGCATCATAACGGGGCACGAGCAGTGCTTC. It codes for CASSIITGHEQCF. The chain links TRBV7-3 to TRBJ2-7; D is perhaps TRBD1 or TRBD2 (5 bases each). The CDR3 runs to 13 residues. The germline CDR1 and CDR2 sequences are SGHTA and FQGTGA.

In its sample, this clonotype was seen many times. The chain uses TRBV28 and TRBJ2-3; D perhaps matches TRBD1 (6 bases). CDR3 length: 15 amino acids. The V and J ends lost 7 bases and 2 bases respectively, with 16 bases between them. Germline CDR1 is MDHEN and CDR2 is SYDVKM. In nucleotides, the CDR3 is TGTGCCAGCAACTACGGGACAACAACCACAGATACGCAGTATTTT. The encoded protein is CASNYGTTTTDTQYF.

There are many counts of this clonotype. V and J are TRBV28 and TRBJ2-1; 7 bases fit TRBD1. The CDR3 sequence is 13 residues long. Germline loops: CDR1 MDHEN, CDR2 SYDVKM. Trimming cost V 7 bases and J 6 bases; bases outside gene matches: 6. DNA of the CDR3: TGTGCCAGCACCCAGGGGGTCGTCAATGAGCAGTTCTTC. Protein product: CASTQGVVNEQFF.

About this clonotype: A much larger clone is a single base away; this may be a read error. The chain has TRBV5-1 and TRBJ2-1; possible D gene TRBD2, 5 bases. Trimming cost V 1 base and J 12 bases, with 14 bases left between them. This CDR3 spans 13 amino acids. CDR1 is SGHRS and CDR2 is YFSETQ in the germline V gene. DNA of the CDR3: TGCGCCAGCAGCTTGCCTTCACGGGATGGGCAGTTCTTC. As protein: CASSLPSRDGQFF.

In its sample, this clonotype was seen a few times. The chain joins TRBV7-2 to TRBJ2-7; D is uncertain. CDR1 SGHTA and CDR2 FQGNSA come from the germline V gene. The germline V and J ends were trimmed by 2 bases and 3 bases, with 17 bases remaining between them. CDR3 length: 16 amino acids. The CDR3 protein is CASSLHEHTDFYEQYF. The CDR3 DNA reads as TGTGCCAGCAGCTTACACGAGCACACCGACTTCTACGAGCAGTACTTC.

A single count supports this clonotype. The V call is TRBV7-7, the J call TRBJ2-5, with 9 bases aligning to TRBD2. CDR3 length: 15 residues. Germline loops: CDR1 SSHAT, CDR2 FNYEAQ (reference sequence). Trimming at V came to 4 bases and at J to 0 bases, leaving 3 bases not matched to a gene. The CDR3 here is CASSSSGGNQETQYF. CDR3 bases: TGTGCCAGCAGCTCCAGCGGGGGGAACCAAGAGACCCAGTACTTC. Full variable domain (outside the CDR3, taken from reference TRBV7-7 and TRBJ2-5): GAGVSQSPRYKVTKRGQDVTLRCDPISSHATLYWYQQALGQGPEFLTYFNYEAQPDKSGLPSDRFSAERPEGSISTLTIQRTEQRDSAMYRCASSSSGGNQETQYFGPGTRLLVL.

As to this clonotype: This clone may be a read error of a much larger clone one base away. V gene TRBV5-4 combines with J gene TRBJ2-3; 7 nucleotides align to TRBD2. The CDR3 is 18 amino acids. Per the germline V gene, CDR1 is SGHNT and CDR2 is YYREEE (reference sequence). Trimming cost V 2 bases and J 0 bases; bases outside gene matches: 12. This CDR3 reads CASSFELARGPSTDTQYF. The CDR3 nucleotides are TGTGCCAGCAGCTTTGAACTAGCGAGAGGGCCGAGCACAGATACGCAGTATTTT.

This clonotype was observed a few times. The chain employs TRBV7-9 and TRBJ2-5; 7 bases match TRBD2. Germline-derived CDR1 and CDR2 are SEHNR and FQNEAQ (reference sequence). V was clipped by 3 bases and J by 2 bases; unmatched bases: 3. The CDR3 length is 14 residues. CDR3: CASSFSSGQETQYF. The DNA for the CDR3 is TGTGCCAGCAGCTTTTCTAGCGGACAAGAGACCCAGTACTTC. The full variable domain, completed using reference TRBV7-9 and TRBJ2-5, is DTGVSQNPRHKITKRGQNVTFRCDPISEHNRLYWYRQTLGQGPEFLTYFQNEAQLEKSRLLSDRFSAERPKGSFSTLEIQRTEQGDSAMYLCASSFSSGQETQYFGPGTRLLVL.

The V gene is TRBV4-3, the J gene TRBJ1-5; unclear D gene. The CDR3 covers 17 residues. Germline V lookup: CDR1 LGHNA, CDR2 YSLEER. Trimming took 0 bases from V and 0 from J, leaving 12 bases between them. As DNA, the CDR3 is TGCGCCAGCAGCCAAGAATGGATAGGCCATAGCAATCAGCCCCAGCATTTT. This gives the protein CASSQEWIGHSNQPQHF.

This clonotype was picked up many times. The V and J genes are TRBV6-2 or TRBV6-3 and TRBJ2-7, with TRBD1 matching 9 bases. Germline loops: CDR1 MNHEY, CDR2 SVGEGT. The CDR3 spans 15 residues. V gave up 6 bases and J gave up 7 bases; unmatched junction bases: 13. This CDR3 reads CASRSPRDRVREQYF. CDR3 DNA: TGTGCCAGCAGATCGCCCCGGGACAGGGTGAGAGAGCAGTACTTC.